This T cell receptor beta chain was profiled in a study of blood T cell repertoires in COVID-19. Turning to the study itself: Acute and convalescent COVID-19 samples came from the United States, Italy and Spain.

Authors' processing steps: Researchers report that nucleated cell counts were estimated from reference gene primer amplification. Clones were sequenced by immunoSEQ multiplex PCR, and TCRdb holds only the in-frame ones, with some missing. V and J calls plus clone size are reproduced from that table; the DNA served to infer D and trimming. This sample carries fewer than 250,000 clones, 85% to 95% of them seen once, and the ten largest clones take more than 0.65%. During active infection, Seattle patients enrolled and were then monitored through disease. Per germline, CDR1 MGHRA and CDR2 YSYEKL. Trimming cost V 2 bases and J 3 bases; bases outside gene matches: 6. The CDR3 totals 15 residues.

The clonotype was recovered from a man younger than 40 with COVID-19, enrolled during active disease. The chain joins TRBV4-1 to TRBJ1-2; 7 bases align to TRBD1. The sample comprised peripheral blood. CDR3 amino acids: CASSQPRRGDYGYTF. CDR3 nucleotide sequence: TGCGCCAGCAGCCAACCCCGCAGGGGGGACTATGGCTACACCTTC.